This T cell receptor beta chain was sequenced for a study of blood T cells in healthy people across ages. Study in general: Researchers report that template switching captured about one barcoded beta molecule per two T cells. Study results and limitations: Fewer expanded clones and more diversity marked long-lived versus aged donors.

Germline V gives CDR1 GTSNPN, CDR2 SVGIG (reference sequence). There are 12 residues in the CDR3. The V and J ends lost 4 bases and 7 bases, in that order; junction bases with no gene match: 6. Together with a sample-barcoded 5' primer, a J-beta primer mix was included in a second PCR lasting roughly 6 to 12 cycles. Each sample yielded at least 2.5 million CDR3-containing paired-end reads. MiXCR was run by TCRdb on the 5' RACE reads, yielding one entry per CDR3 protein. The data contain just under 900,000 distinct CDR3 sequences, 25% to 30% of them singletons. This clonotype was recorded once. The antigen is not known.

The TCR originated in a woman of 80 years or more in good health. The material sequenced was blood. The rearrangement links TRBV30 to TRBJ1-1, with TRBD1 matching over 7 bases. The CDR3 DNA is TGTGCCTGGAAAAGGGGACAGCTTGAAGCTTTCTTT. Translating gives CAWKRGQLEAFF.